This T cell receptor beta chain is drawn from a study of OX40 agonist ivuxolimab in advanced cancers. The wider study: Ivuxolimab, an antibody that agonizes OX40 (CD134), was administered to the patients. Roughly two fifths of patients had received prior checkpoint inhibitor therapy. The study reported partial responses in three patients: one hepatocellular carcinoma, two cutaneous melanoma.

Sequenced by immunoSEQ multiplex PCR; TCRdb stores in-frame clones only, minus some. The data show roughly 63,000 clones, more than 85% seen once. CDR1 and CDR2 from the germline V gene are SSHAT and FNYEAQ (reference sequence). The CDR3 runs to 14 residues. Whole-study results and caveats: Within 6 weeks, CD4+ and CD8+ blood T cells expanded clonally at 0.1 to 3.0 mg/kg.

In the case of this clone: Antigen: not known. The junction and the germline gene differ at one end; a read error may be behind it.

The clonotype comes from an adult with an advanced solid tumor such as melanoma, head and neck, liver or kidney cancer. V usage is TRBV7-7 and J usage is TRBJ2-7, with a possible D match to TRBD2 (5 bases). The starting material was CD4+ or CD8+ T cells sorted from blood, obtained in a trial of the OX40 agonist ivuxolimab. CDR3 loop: CASSLTAGVGEQYF. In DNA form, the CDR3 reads TGTGCTAGCAGCTTAACCGCCGGGGTCGGCGAGCAGTACTTC.